This entry is about one TCR beta chain. This sample is part of a study of blood T cell repertoires in COVID-19. Background on the study: Researchers got acute and convalescent COVID-19 samples from the United States, Italy and Spain.

Germline CDR1 MNHEY, CDR2 SVGAGI. CDR3 length equals 15 residues. V lost 5 bases to trimming and J lost 7 bases; unmatched junction nucleotides: 4. In the original analysis: Nucleated cell number was recorded as an estimate derived from reference gene primer amplification. The protocol was immunoSEQ multiplex PCR, while the TCRdb copy is restricted to in-frame clones and leaves out a portion. The V and J calls and clone size are taken from that table; D and trimming were inferred from the DNA. The table shows roughly 120,000 clones, with approximately 82% occurring only once. Sequencing was done on a sample of peripheral blood. The receptor was isolated from an older man with active or convalescent COVID-19. This rearrangement joins TRBV6-5 to TRBJ2-1, with 14 nucleotides matching TRBD2. CDR3 loop: CASSRLAGGGNEQFF. DNA of the CDR3: TGTGCCAGCAGTCGACTAGCGGGAGGGGGGAATGAGCAGTTCTTC.